Listed below are T cell receptor beta chains from one sample, sequenced in a study of cytotoxic CD8 clonotypes in ibrutinib-treated CLL. Sequencing used immunoSEQ multiplex PCR; TCRdb keeps in-frame clones, though not all of them. The table lists 140,000 to 150,000 clones, approximately 80% of them singletons. This sample comprised PBMCs, obtained after 24 months of ibrutinib treatment. These receptors came from a human donor with chronic lymphocytic leukemia. Each CDR3 is given with its conserved first and last residue. Each record gives: clone size, J gene, V gene, D gene, CDR3 protein, CDR3 DNA. D genes are given only for firm matches. Rows may omit the clone size; those that give it use once, few, many or a size class.

few | TRBJ2-3 | TRBV6-6 | TRBD2 | CATITMVGGGTDTQYF | TGTGCCACCATTACCATGGTGGGGGGGGGCACAGATACGCAGTATTTT
. | TRBJ2-3 | TRBV27 | . | CASSLEGTDTQYF | TGTGCCAGCAGTTTAGAGGGCACAGATACGCAGTATTTT
. | TRBJ1-1 | TRBV29-1 | TRBD1 | CSTSAGGNTEAFF | TGCAGCACGAGCGCAGGGGGGAACACTGAAGCTTTCTTT
. | TRBJ2-5 | TRBV7-2 | . | CASRRGTGEETQYF | TGTGCCAGCAGGCGTGGGACGGGGGAAGAGACCCAGTACTTC
once | TRBJ2-5 | TRBV28 | . | CASSLSGETQYF | TGTGCCAGCAGTTTAAGCGGGGAGACCCAGTACTTC
. | TRBJ1-6 | TRBV28 | . | CASTTTGPNSPLHF | TGTGCCAGCACCACGACAGGTCCTAATTCACCCCTCCACTTT
. | TRBJ2-1 | TRBV7-9 | . | CASSLWIGGAKVTEQFF | TGTGCCAGCAGCTTGTGGATTGGCGGAGCAAAAGTTACGGAGCAGTTCTTC
. | TRBJ2-7 | TRBV10-1 | TRBD2 | CASSESVTSGEQYF | TGCGCCAGCAGTGAGTCTGTAACTAGCGGCGAGCAGTACTTC
. | TRBJ1-3 | TRBV9 | . | CASSVDGNTIYF | TGTGCCAGCAGCGTAGACGGAAACACCATATATTTT
. | TRBJ1-1 | TRBV27 | . | CASLSPGQEAFF | TGTGCCAGCCTCTCCCCGGGACAAGAAGCTTTCTTT
. | TRBJ1-1 | TRBV6-5 | . | CASSTLDKAFF | TGTGCCAGCAGTACGCTAGACAAAGCTTTCTTT
. | TRBJ2-7 | TRBV25-1 | . | CASSEYGSYEQYF | TGTGCCAGCAGTGAATATGGGAGCTACGAGCAGTACTTC
. | TRBJ1-6 | TRBV6-5 | TRBD1 | CASSYGAGGRSPLHF | TGTGCCAGCAGTTACGGGGCAGGGGGAAGGTCACCCCTCCACTTT
. | TRBJ1-2 | TRBV6-5 | TRBD1 | CASSQDRPPTYGYTF | TGTGCCAGCAGCCAGGACAGGCCCCCTACCTATGGCTACACCTTC
. | TRBJ1-4 | TRBV27 | TRBD1 | CASSLWAGQATEKLFF | TGTGCCAGCAGTTTATGGGCGGGACAGGCCACTGAAAAACTGTTTTTT
. | TRBJ2-7 | TRBV5-6 | . | CASSLTEGWDEQYF | TGTGCCAGCAGCTTGACGGAAGGGTGGGACGAGCAGTACTTC
. | TRBJ2-1 | TRBV30 | . | CACTLRGGWDEQFF | TGTGCCTGTACCCTGCGGGGCGGGTGGGATGAGCAGTTCTTC
. | TRBJ2-7 | TRBV6-1 | . | CASSAPSDSYEQYF | TGTGCCAGCAGTGCCCCTAGCGACTCTTACGAGCAGTACTTC
. | TRBJ2-7 | TRBV28 | . | CASTTWGAPWAEQYF | TGTGCCAGCACCACATGGGGGGCCCCGTGGGCCGAGCAGTACTTC
. | TRBJ1-4 | TRBV4-2 | . | CASSQGAHGAGEKLFF | TGTGCCAGCAGCCAAGGGGCACACGGTGCAGGCGAAAAACTGTTTTTT
. | TRBJ1-2 | TRBV6-5 | . | CASSYDRNYGYTF | TGTGCCAGCAGTTACGACAGAAACTATGGCTACACCTTC
. | TRBJ2-5 | TRBV5-1 | . | CASSLVFQETQYF | TGCGCCAGCAGCTTGGTATTCCAAGAGACCCAGTACTTC
. | TRBJ1-2 | TRBV5-5 | TRBD1 | CASSSTGSGVNYGYTF | TGTGCCAGCAGCTCGACAGGGTCCGGTGTTAACTATGGCTACACCTTC
. | TRBJ1-5 | TRBV5-6 | TRBD1 | CASSDGTGDQPQHF | TGTGCCAGCAGTGATGGGACAGGGGATCAGCCCCAGCATTTT
. | TRBJ2-5 | TRBV2 | TRBD2 | CASSALAGAGETQYF | TGTGCCAGCAGTGCCCTAGCGGGGGCGGGGGAGACCCAGTACTTC
. | TRBJ1-2 | TRBV6-6 | . | CASSPIGGYTF | TGTGCCAGCAGCCCGATTGGAGGCTACACCTTC
once | TRBJ1-5 | TRBV9 | . | CASSVAAGNQPQHF | TGTGCCAGCAGCGTAGCGGCCGGCAATCAGCCCCAGCATTTT
. | TRBJ1-1 | TRBV19 | TRBD1 | CASSPRTGGGTEAFF | TGTGCCAGTAGTCCCCGGACAGGGGGGGGAACTGAAGCTTTCTTT
. | TRBJ1-2 | TRBV6-5 | . | CASGRTSNYGYTF | TGTGCCAGCGGGAGGACCAGTAACTATGGCTACACCTTC
. | TRBJ2-2 | TRBV7-2 | . | CASSPPGRPQVGELFF | TGTGCCAGCAGCCCACCGGGGCGGCCTCAAGTGGGGGAGCTGTTTTTT
. | TRBJ1-6 | TRBV5-8 | . | CASSLGGQNNSPLHF | TGTGCCAGCAGCTTGGGTGGACAAAATAATTCACCCCTCCACTTT
. | TRBJ2-7 | TRBV6-5 | . | CASGRQMGTYEQYF | TGTGCCAGCGGGAGGCAGATGGGGACCTACGAGCAGTACTTC
. | TRBJ1-6 | TRBV30 | . | CAWSGGFYNSPLHF | TGTGCCTGGAGTGGGGGGTTCTATAATTCACCCCTCCACTTT
. | TRBJ1-4 | TRBV4-3 | . | CASSQDLGQLEKLFF | TGCGCCAGCAGCCAAGATCTCGGACAGCTTGAAAAACTGTTTTTT
. | TRBJ1-5 | TRBV5-1 | TRBD1 | CASSLAGQGGQPQHF | TGCGCCAGCAGCTTGGCAGGACAGGGTGGACAGCCCCAGCATTTT
few | TRBJ1-4 | TRBV7-6 | . | CASSLAPGRLNEKLFF | TGTGCCAGCAGCTTAGCCCCGGGACGGCTTAATGAAAAACTGTTTTTT
. | TRBJ1-5 | TRBV6-5 | TRBD1 | CASSPTGETQPQHF | TGTGCCAGCAGCCCGACAGGGGAGACTCAGCCCCAGCATTTT
. | TRBJ2-3 | TRBV7-9 | . | CASSFTDSDTQYF | TGTGCCAGCAGCTTTACAGACTCCGATACGCAGTATTTT
. | TRBJ2-3 | TRBV6-6 | . | CASGPTDTQYF | TGTGCCAGCGGGCCCACAGATACGCAGTATTTT
. | TRBJ1-2 | TRBV4-1 | . | CASSQGDRMNYGYTF | TGCGCCAGCAGCCAAGGTGACAGGATGAACTATGGCTACACCTTC
. | TRBJ2-7 | TRBV19 | TRBD1 | CASSTGTGSYEQYF | TGTGCCAGTAGTACCGGGACAGGGTCGTACGAGCAGTACTTC
. | TRBJ2-6 | TRBV7-8 | . | CASSTAGSGANVLTF | TGTGCCAGCAGCACAGCAGGGTCCGGGGCCAACGTCCTGACTTTC
. | TRBJ2-3 | TRBV6-6 | TRBD2 | CASTQGLAGADTQYF | TGTGCCAGCACCCAGGGGCTAGCGGGCGCAGATACGCAGTATTTT
. | TRBJ1-4 | TRBV7-2 | . | CASSLGVGVNEKLFF | TGTGCCAGCAGCTTAGGTGTGGGGGTAAATGAAAAACTGTTTTTT
few | TRBJ2-4 | TRBV5-5 | . | CASSLGLGLNIQYF | TGTGCCAGCAGCCTGGGGTTGGGCTTAAACATTCAGTACTTC
. | TRBJ1-5 | TRBV6-5 | . | CASSSDRGNQPQHF | TGTGCCAGCAGCTCCGATCGGGGCAATCAGCCCCAGCATTTT
. | TRBJ2-7 | TRBV18 | . | CASSPSGRVSGEQYF | TGTGCCAGCTCACCATCGGGCAGGGTATCTGGCGAGCAGTACTTC
. | TRBJ2-1 | TRBV5-1 | . | CASLRGPDSTYNEQFF | TGCGCCAGCCTCCGGGGGCCGGACTCCACCTACAATGAGCAGTTCTTC
. | TRBJ2-1 | TRBV6-5 | TRBD1 | CASSLTGLNEQFF | TGTGCCAGCAGCCTGACAGGGCTCAATGAGCAGTTCTTC
. | TRBJ1-1 | TRBV7-2 | TRBD1 | CASSLGQGLNTEAFF | TGTGCCAGCAGCTTAGGACAGGGCTTGAACACTGAAGCTTTCTTT
. | TRBJ1-1 | TRBV4-1 | . | CASSQKSTRNTEAFF | TGCGCCAGCAGCCAAAAGAGCACCCGGAACACTGAAGCTTTCTTT
many | TRBJ1-3 | TRBV11-2 | . | CASSAGEGDTIYF | TGTGCCAGCAGCGCCGGGGAGGGGGACACCATATATTTT
. | TRBJ2-2 | TRBV28 | . | CASTIGGDTGELFF | TGTGCCAGCACCATAGGAGGGGACACCGGGGAGCTGTTTTTT
once | TRBJ2-3 | TRBV19 | TRBD1 | CASSRHGTGGTDTQYF | TGTGCCAGTAGTAGGCACGGGACAGGGGGGACAGATACGCAGTATTTT
. | TRBJ1-5 | TRBV27 | . | CASGRSGQPQHF | TGTGCCAGCGGTAGGTCGGGTCAGCCCCAGCATTTT